This T cell receptor (beta chain) was retrieved from a study of T cell repertoires in cytomegalovirus infection. Study background: Carrying CMV and the relevant HLA type showed in public TCR beta signatures.

Study findings and constraints: HLA-C-restricted CMV clonotypes gave the most frequent clonotype in two of eight donors. Identification of carriers of CMV plus the relevant HLA was achieved through cumulative public TCR beta family frequency.

V lost 4 bases and J lost 0, with 15 bases in between. Germline lookup yields CDR1 SGHTA and CDR2 FQGNSA. This CDR3 spans 16 amino acids. This clonotype was counted ten times or more. Its antigen is unidentified. TCRdb used MiXCR to reprocess the reads, holding one entry per CDR3 protein. The data contain 200,000 to 250,000 distinct CDR3 sequences, around an eighth of them seen just once; the ten biggest clones take up 1.5% to 2%. The source material was PBMCs. This TCR was recovered from a human donor in good health (CMV status not recorded). Some clones in this sample may be carry-over from other donors' samples. The V and J genes are TRBV7-2 and TRBJ1-1, with D uncertain. CDR3 bases: TGTGCCAGCAGCTCGCCGCCCGGTTCCATGAACACTGAAGCTTTCTTT. This encodes CASSSPPGSMNTEAFF.